A selection of T cell receptor beta chains follows, all from one sample in a study of Ad26.COV2.S vaccination and SARS-CoV-2 variants. This table comes from immunoSEQ multiplex PCR, and its TCRdb copy is limited to in-frame clones, with some not included. This sample carries about 400,000 clones, about 89% of them seen once, and the ten largest clones take approximately 1.9%. Material: peripheral blood, obtained in a trial of Ad26.COV2.S vaccine versus placebo. These TCRs come from a person aged 18-60 years who received the Ad26.COV2.S COVID-19 vaccine or a placebo. Each CDR3 is given with its conserved first and last residue. The D gene is left open where the match is weak. Clone size is stated in some rows and not others, as once, few, many or a class when expanded.

V gene,CDR3 length,D gene,J gene,clone size,CDR3 protein,CDR3 DNA
TRBV10-2,17,TRBD2,TRBJ2-7,.,CASSESRGAGGAHEQYF,TGCGCCAGCAGTGAGTCGAGGGGAGCGGGAGGTGCTCACGAGCAGTACTTC
TRBV7-2,14,.,TRBJ1-1,.,CASSSTAFGTEAFF,TGTGCCAGCAGCTCTACTGCTTTCGGCACTGAAGCTTTCTTT
TRBV5-6,14,.,TRBJ1-1,.,CASHLLGLNTEAFF,TGTGCCAGCCATTTACTGGGCTTGAACACTGAAGCTTTCTTT
TRBV5-5,14,.,TRBJ2-5,.,CASSSGSAAATQYF,TGTGCCAGCAGCTCAGGCTCAGCGGCGGCGACCCAGTACTTC
TRBV10-2,11,.,TRBJ2-7,.,CASGPAYEQYF,TGCGCCAGCGGACCAGCCTACGAGCAGTACTTC
TRBV7-8,16,TRBD2,TRBJ2-7,.,CASSQRRGGSRNEQYF,TGTGCCAGCAGCCAGCGAAGGGGCGGGAGTCGCAACGAGCAGTACTTC
TRBV13,14,TRBD1,TRBJ1-1,.,CASSFTGGTTEAFF,TGTGCCAGCAGCTTCACAGGGGGCACAACTGAAGCTTTCTTT
TRBV11-1,16,.,TRBJ2-3,.,CASSTPLAGLTDTQYF,TGTGCCAGCAGCACCCCCTTGGCGGGTCTCACAGATACGCAGTATTTT
TRBV19,15,.,TRBJ1-2,.,CASSRGQDKKDGYTF,TGTGCCAGTAGTAGGGGCCAGGACAAAAAGGATGGCTACACCTTC
TRBV2,14,TRBD2,TRBJ2-1,.,CASSVGLVRNEQFF,TGTGCCAGCAGTGTAGGACTAGTTAGAAATGAGCAGTTCTTC
TRBV20-1,14,TRBD2,TRBJ2-7,.,CSASSSGSGYEQYF,TGCAGTGCTAGTAGTAGCGGGAGTGGCTACGAGCAGTACTTC
TRBV5-4,14,.,TRBJ1-4,.,CASSPEATNEKLFF,TGTGCCAGCAGCCCGGAAGCAACTAATGAAAAACTGTTTTTT
TRBV18,12,.,TRBJ2-7,.,CASSPGRYEQYF,TGTGCCAGCTCACCGGGCCGCTACGAGCAGTACTTC
TRBV4-1,18,.,TRBJ2-7,once,CASSQSRAGSQSSYEQYF,TGCGCCAGCAGCCAGTCTAGGGCTGGCTCCCAGAGCTCCTACGAGCAGTACTTC
TRBV27,14,TRBD1,TRBJ1-2,.,CASGQGALNYGYTF,TGTGCCAGCGGACAGGGGGCACTGAACTATGGCTACACCTTC
TRBV6-5,14,TRBD1,TRBJ2-7,.,CASRQGEGIYEQYF,TGTGCCAGTAGACAGGGGGAGGGTATCTACGAGCAGTACTTC
TRBV6-5,12,.,TRBJ2-7,once,CASRRYSYEQYF,TGTGCCAGTCGTAGGTACTCCTACGAGCAGTACTTC
TRBV4-1,15,TRBD1,TRBJ2-7,once,CASSQTQGSSYEQYF,TGCGCCAGCAGCCAAACACAGGGGAGCTCCTACGAGCAGTACTTC
TRBV10-3,14,.,TRBJ2-7,.,CAISESRDLYEQYF,TGTGCCATCAGTGAGTCGCGGGACTTATACGAGCAGTACTTC
TRBV5-4,14,.,TRBJ2-3,.,CASSPGTFTDTQYF,TGTGCCAGCAGCCCAGGGACTTTCACAGATACGCAGTATTTT